The 28 T cell receptor beta chains given below trace back to one sample, sequenced in a study of T cell responses to AZD1222 COVID-19 vaccine. The protocol was immunoSEQ multiplex PCR, while the TCRdb copy is restricted to in-frame clones and leaves out a portion. In the table there are around 150,000 clones, about 93% of which are singletons. The specimen comprised peripheral blood, sampled on day 0 of AZD1222 vaccination. All receptors come from an adult in good health.

This chain joins TRBV12-3 or TRBV12-4 and TRBJ2-7; D might be TRBD2 (6 bases). This CDR3 has 13 residues. Trimming took 3 bases from V and 8 from J, leaving 14 bases between them. The chain's CDR3 is CASSFAREWQQYF. CDR3 bases: TGTGCCAGCAGTTTTGCCCGGGAGTGGCAGCAGTACTTC.

V and J are TRBV29-1 and TRBJ2-7; unclear D gene. The CDR3 has 12 residues. Between the trimmed V and J ends, which lost 4 bases and 6 bases, there was a span of 13 bases. The germline V gene has CDR1 SQVTM and CDR2 ANQGSEA. CDR3 sequence: CSVAEQGFEQYF. The CDR3 bases are TGCAGCGTTGCAGAACAAGGGTTCGAGCAGTACTTC.

The rearrangement joins TRBV30 to TRBJ1-2, with D perhaps matching TRBD1 (5 bases). This CDR3 is built from 12 residues. Per germline, CDR1 GTSNPN and CDR2 SVGIG (reference sequence). The germline V and J ends were trimmed by 5 bases and 4 bases, with 11 bases remaining between them. CDR3 nucleotides: TGTGCCTGGGAAATCAGGGTCTATGGCTACACCTTC. It specifies CAWEIRVYGYTF.

Only a few counts were recorded for this clone. The chain links TRBV3-1 (or the pseudogene TRBV3-2) to TRBJ1-1, with 7 bases identical to TRBD1. From germline, CDR1 is LGHDT and CDR2 YNNKEL (reference sequence). V lost 2 bases, J lost 8 bases, and 8 bases stayed unmatched. This CDR3 comprises 14 residues. The CDR3: CASSQLSRQGEAFF. CDR3 sequence (DNA): TGTGCCAGCAGCCAACTTAGCAGACAGGGAGAAGCTTTCTTT.

The chain has TRBV11-1 and TRBJ2-1; 12 positions match TRBD2. The CDR3 is made up of 16 amino acids. Germline CDR1 SGHAT, CDR2 FQDESV (reference sequence). V was pared by 3 bases and J by 3 bases, with 3 bases of the junction left unmatched. CDR3 nucleotide sequence: TGTGCCAGCAGCTTCAGACTAGCGGGAGACTACAATGAGCAGTTCTTC. The encoded protein is CASSFRLAGDYNEQFF. Variable domain in full (rest from reference TRBV11-1 and TRBJ2-1): EAEVAQSPRYKITEKSQAVAFWCDPISGHATLYWYRQILGQGPELLVQFQDESVVDDSQLPKDRFSAERLKGVDSTLKIQPAELGDSAMYLCASSFRLAGDYNEQFFGPGTRLTVL.

This rearrangement joins TRBV14 to TRBJ2-1; D uncertain. Germline-derived CDR1 and CDR2 are SGHDN and FVKESK. This CDR3 has 16 amino acids. V lost 4 bases to trimming and J lost 0 bases, with 13 bases between them. The CDR3 DNA sequence: TGTGCCAGCAGCCTACGACTGGTACGCTCCTACAATGAGCAGTTCTTC. Translated: CASSLRLVRSYNEQFF.

J is TRBJ2-1 and V is TRBV4-1, with 11 bases matching TRBD2. The CDR3 has 18 amino acids. V shed 4 bases, J shed 9 bases, and the junction held 17 bases outside the gene matches. Germline CDR1 MGHRA, CDR2 YSYEKL. This CDR3 reads CASSRKDEGGLAVTEQFF. The CDR3 nucleotides read TGCGCCAGCAGCCGGAAGGATGAGGGGGGACTAGCGGTCACTGAGCAGTTCTTC.

The chain combines TRBV9 with TRBJ1-2; D is undetermined. The V end was cut by 3 bases, the J end by 3 bases, with 12 bases between. Germline V gene sequence: CDR1 SGDLS, CDR2 YYNGEE. This CDR3 spans 14 amino acids. The CDR3 spells CASSASGYDYGYTF. CDR3 coding DNA: TGTGCCAGCAGCGCCTCGGGGTATGACTATGGCTACACCTTC.

The V and J genes are TRBV5-4 and TRBJ2-7, with D tentatively TRBD1 (6 bases). Germline V gene lookup returns CDR1 SGHNT and CDR2 YYREEE (reference sequence). Between the trimmed V and J ends, which lost 4 bases and 3 bases, there was a span of 11 bases. The CDR3 consists of 13 residues. This chain's CDR3 is CASSQQTGYEQYF. The CDR3 bases are TGTGCCAGCAGCCAACAGACAGGCTACGAGCAGTACTTC.

This clone was detected only once. V and J are TRBV7-9 and TRBJ1-2; D not certain. The CDR3 runs 12 residues. The germline V gene has CDR1 SEHNR and CDR2 FQNEAQ (reference sequence). V was cut by 5 bases and J by 7 bases, with 11 bases left in between. The CDR3 DNA is TGTGCCAGCAGCCCAACCGCTGCTGGCTACACCTTC. As protein: CASSPTAAGYTF.

The chain couples TRBV7-2 to TRBJ2-7, with D uncertain. Trimming pared 4 bases from V and 3 bases from J, leaving 4 bases between. The germline CDR1 and CDR2 sequences are SGHTA and FQGNSA. CDR3 length: 11 amino acids. The CDR3 sequence: CASSSLYEQYF. CDR3 DNA sequence: TGTGCCAGCAGCTCTCTCTACGAGCAGTACTTC.

This clone has only a few counts. CDR3 DNA sequence: TGCGCCAGCAGTGAGACAGGCCTCCCCTACGAGCAGTACTTC. Translation: CASSETGLPYEQYF. V is TRBV10-1 and J is TRBJ2-7, with a possible D match to TRBD1 (5 bases). The germline CDR1 and CDR2 sequences are WNHNN and SYGVQD (reference sequence). This CDR3 is built from 14 residues. V was pared by 2 bases and J by 2 bases, with 10 bases between.

V usage is TRBV12-3 or TRBV12-4 and J usage is TRBJ2-7; no reliable D call. The V end was cut by 8 bases, the J end by 6 bases, with 11 bases between. The CDR3 extends over 11 amino acids. CDR3 sequence (DNA): TGTGCCAGCTCCTCTTTGGGCGAGCAGTACTTC. It is translated as CASSSLGEQYF.

The rearrangement joins TRBV19 to TRBJ1-5; D is unresolved. The CDR3 sequence is 14 residues long. Trimming pared 5 bases from V and 2 bases from J, leaving 10 bases between. Germline V gives CDR1 LNHDA, CDR2 SQIVND (reference sequence). The CDR3 DNA follows: TGTGCCAGTAGTGGCAGGCAGGGCAATCAGCCCCAGCATTTT. This sequence encodes CASSGRQGNQPQHF.

As regards this clone: At the DNA level, this CDR3 is encoded by other sequences in the same sample as well. The V and J genes are TRBV6-5 and TRBJ1-5; 9 bases line up with TRBD1. Germline-derived CDR1 and CDR2 are MNHEY and SVGAGI. This CDR3 comprises 14 residues. Trimming removed 5 bases from V and 4 bases from J; junction bases left unmatched: 3. The CDR3 loop is CASSTGTGNQPQHF. For the CDR3, the DNA is TGTGCCAGCAGTACCGGGACAGGGAATCAGCCCCAGCATTTT.

The chain couples TRBV6-5 to TRBJ2-7; 7 nucleotides align to TRBD1. Trimming at V came to 4 bases and at J to 5 bases, leaving 5 bases not matched to a gene. Looked up from germline, CDR1 is MNHEY and CDR2 is SVGAGI. This CDR3 region has 13 residues. CDR3 sequence (DNA): TGTGCCAGCAGTTGGGGCAGGGGGAACGAGCAGTACTTC. Protein: CASSWGRGNEQYF.

This chain connects TRBV6-5 to TRBJ1-2; a possible D gene is TRBD1 (5 bases). Germline-derived CDR1 and CDR2 are MNHEY and SVGAGI. The CDR3 runs 15 residues. V was clipped by 6 bases and J by 6 bases, with 20 bases between them. DNA of the CDR3: TGTGCCAGCAGGGGGACGACGATGGGTTATGATGGCTACACCTTC. Translated: CASRGTTMGYDGYTF.

This clone was seen a single time. V usage is TRBV5-1 and J usage is TRBJ2-7, with 12 bases lining up with TRBD2. In germline, CDR1 is SGHRS, CDR2 YFSETQ. The V segment lost 1 base and the J segment 0 bases; nucleotides outside the gene matches: 5. The CDR3 sequence is 17 residues long. This CDR3 reads CASSLSGLAGSSYEQYF. In DNA, the CDR3 is TGCGCCAGCAGCTTGTCCGGACTAGCGGGGAGCTCCTACGAGCAGTACTTC.

The chain combines TRBV28 with TRBJ1-1; 7 nucleotides match TRBD1. This CDR3 comprises 14 residues. The V and J ends lost 1 base and 3 bases, in that order; junction bases with no gene match: 2. The V gene's germline CDR1 is MDHEN and CDR2 SYDVKM. Written as DNA, the CDR3 is TGTGCCAGCAGTTTATCCAGGGGGTACACTGAAGCTTTCTTT. The encoded protein is CASSLSRGYTEAFF. Based on the CDR3 plus reference TRBV28 and TRBJ1-1, the full variable domain is DVKVTQSSRYLVKRTGEKVFLECVQDMDHENMFWYRQDPGLGLRLIYFSYDVKMKEKGDIPEGYSVSREKKERFSLILESASTNQTSMYLCASSLSRGYTEAFFGQGTRLTVV.

The chain carries TRBV29-1 and TRBJ2-7; the match to TRBD2 covers 7 bases. Germline CDR1 is SQVTM and CDR2 is ANQGSEA. CDR3 length: 11 residues. Here the CDR3 DNA reads TGCGGGGGGGGTTTCGACTACGAGCAGTACTTC. Its translation is CGGGFDYEQYF.

The chain employs TRBV10-1 and TRBJ2-7, with 7 bases fitting TRBD2. The CDR3 extends over 14 amino acids. Trimming cost V 9 bases and J 5 bases; bases outside gene matches: 13. The germline CDR1 and CDR2 sequences are WNHNN and SYGVQD (reference sequence). CDR3 nucleotide sequence: TGCGCCAGGGGGGGTTCTGCGGGAGATAACGAGCAGTACTTC. It specifies CARGGSAGDNEQYF.

This clone was seen only a few times. The gene calls are TRBV6-2 or TRBV6-3 and TRBJ2-1; TRBD2 aligns across 8 bases. V gave up 2 bases and J gave up 4 bases; unmatched junction bases: 1. This CDR3 comprises 14 residues. Germline V CDR1 and CDR2: MNHEY, SVGEGT. CDR3 sequence (DNA): TGTGCCAGCAGTTACCAGCGGGAGTACAATGAGCAGTTCTTC. Its translation is CASSYQREYNEQFF.

The gene calls are TRBV19 and TRBJ1-2; 8 bases map to TRBD1. The CDR3 is 14 residues long. Losses at the gene ends were 6 bases for V and 0 bases for J; bases not matched to a gene: 3. Per the germline V gene, CDR1 is LNHDA and CDR2 is SQIVND (reference sequence). CDR3 sequence reads: CASSLTGANYGYTF. CDR3 bases: TGTGCCAGTAGCTTGACAGGGGCTAACTATGGCTACACCTTC.

This chain connects TRBV6-2 or TRBV6-3 to TRBJ1-5; no definite D call. Trimming removed 2 bases from V and 5 bases from J, with 7 bases in between. The CDR3 is 13 residues long. Germline loops: CDR1 MNHEY, CDR2 SVGEGT. CDR3 protein: CASSYGSYQPQHF. In nucleotides, the CDR3 is TGTGCCAGCAGTTACGGCAGCTATCAGCCCCAGCATTTT.

This chain uses TRBV19 with TRBJ1-5; no definite D call. The ends were cut back, 1 base at V and 4 bases at J, with 11 bases in the middle. The CDR3 has 15 amino acids. Germline CDR1 LNHDA, CDR2 SQIVND (reference sequence). CDR3 sequence (DNA): TGTGCCAGTAGTATAGCGGGGTTCGGGAATCAGCCCCAGCATTTT. It encodes CASSIAGFGNQPQHF.

The V and J genes are TRBV2 and TRBJ2-1; the match to TRBD2 covers 7 bases. This CDR3 is 14 amino acids long. The germline gives CDR1 SNHLY, CDR2 FYNNEI. The V segment lost 4 bases and the J segment 7 bases; nucleotides outside the gene matches: 7. CDR3 sequence (DNA): TGTGCCAGCAGTGGAGGGTTGGGAGGGAATGAGCAGTTCTTC. Translating gives CASSGGLGGNEQFF.

V is TRBV9 and J is TRBJ2-7; D call uncertain. The germline V gene encodes CDR1 SGDLS and CDR2 YYNGEE. With 0 bases removed from V and 5 bases from J, the gap between germline ends came to 12 bases. CDR3 length: 14 amino acids. Written as DNA, the CDR3 is TGTGCCAGCAGCGTAGGCCTTGAGTTCCACGAGCAGTACTTC. It encodes CASSVGLEFHEQYF.

This sequence joins TRBV7-9 and TRBJ2-7, with unresolved D. This CDR3 is built from 11 residues. The germline V gene has CDR1 SEHNR and CDR2 FQNEAQ (reference sequence). V lost 3 bases and J 7 bases, leaving 7 bases between the germline ends. The CDR3 nucleotides are TGTGCCAGCAGCTTCGGGTCGGAGCAGTACTTC. Translation gives CASSFGSEQYF.